The clone carrying this TCR beta chain was detected a few times. As yet, its antigen is unknown. Germline and junction disagree at one end, which may indicate a read error. This entry belongs to a study of blood T cells in healthy people across ages. Study-wide results and caveats: Versus aged donors, long-lived donors had higher diversity and more naive CD4+ cells. It was not possible, with unsorted PBMCs, to conclusively compare naive and antigen-experienced cells.

This CDR3 is 18 amino acids long. The V gene's germline CDR1 is MNHEY and CDR2 SVGAGI. Then a second PCR, running roughly 7 to 11 cycles, was carried out with a sample-barcoded 5' primer and a J-beta primer mix. Each CDR3 protein gets one entry after TCRdb re-called the 5' RACE reads with MiXCR. The sample shows more than 800,000 distinct CDR3 sequences, 29% of them seen only once. The clonotype originates from a woman older than 75 in good health. The chain has TRBV6-5 and TRBJ2-6, with TRBD2 matching over 8 bases. Source material: blood. The CDR3 region is CASSYGGGHVPWANVRTF. The DNA of the CDR3 is TGTGCCAGCAGTTACGGCGGGGGGCACGTCCCCTGGGCCAACGTCCGGACTTTC.